Shown below are 22 T cell receptor beta chains from a single sample sequenced in a study of Ad26.COV2.S vaccination and SARS-CoV-2 variants. Treatment given: around 19 received Ad26.COV2.S at low or high dose, single or two shots; 5 received placebo; per-sample allocation not given. The samples were gathered on day 63 after the first injection of vaccine or placebo. The data were produced by immunoSEQ multiplex PCR, yet TCRdb's version contains in-frame clones alone and is incomplete. The sample contains 300,000 to 350,000 clones, roughly 91% of which appear only once. Specimen: peripheral blood, collected in a trial of Ad26.COV2.S vaccine versus placebo. The origin of the receptors is a person aged 18 to 59 who received the Ad26.COV2.S COVID-19 vaccine or a placebo.

The rearrangement links TRBV11-2 to TRBJ2-2, with a possible D match to TRBD1 (6 bases). The V end was cut by 2 bases, the J end by 6 bases, with 13 bases between. CDR3 length equals 15 residues. Germline CDR1 is SGHAT and CDR2 is FQNNGV. The CDR3 DNA sequence: TGTGCCAGCAGCTTATACGGACAGATCGCCGGGGAGCTGTTTTTT. Protein: CASSLYGQIAGELFF.

V gene TRBV18 combines with J gene TRBJ2-5; D gene uncertain. With 1 base removed from V and 2 bases from J, the gap between germline ends came to 8 bases. The CDR3 has 14 residues. Germline V CDR1 and CDR2: KGHSH, LQKENI. The CDR3 region is CASSPLGYQETQYF. The CDR3 DNA sequence: TGTGCCAGCTCACCACTGGGGTATCAAGAGACCCAGTACTTC. The full variable domain, with the rest looked up from reference TRBV18 and TRBJ2-5, is NAGVMQNPRHLVRRRGQEARLRCSPMKGHSHVYWYRQLPEEGLKFMVYLQKENIIDESGMPKERFSAEFPKEGPSILRIQQVVRGDSAAYFCASSPLGYQETQYFGPGTRLLVL.

The rearrangement links TRBV14 to TRBJ2-2, with D hard to call. In germline, CDR1 is SGHDN, CDR2 FVKESK. The CDR3 length is 14 residues. V was cut by 0 bases and J by 6 bases, with 8 bases left in between. The CDR3 spells CASSQDKDPGELFF. Written as DNA, the CDR3 is TGTGCCAGCAGCCAAGATAAAGACCCCGGGGAGCTGTTTTTT. The entire variable domain, with the rest obtained from reference TRBV14 and TRBJ2-2, is as follows: EAGVTQFPSHSVIEKGQTVTLRCDPISGHDNLYWYRRVMGKEIKFLLHFVKESKQDESGMPNNRFLAERTGGTYSTLKVQPAELEDSGVYFCASSQDKDPGELFFGEGSRLTVL.

The chain has TRBV20-1 and TRBJ2-5; tentatively, D is TRBD1 (5 bases). Germline CDR1 DFQATT, CDR2 SNEGSKA (reference sequence). Trimming stripped 6 bases from V and 7 bases from J, with 9 bases between. The CDR3 contains 10 residues. The CDR3 DNA follows: TGCAGTGCCGTAACAGGGACCCAGTACTTC. Its translation: CSAVTGTQYF.

This clone is a singleton in its sample. CDR3 sequence: CASSLYTGSSSQETQYF. The DNA for the CDR3 is TGTGCCAGCAGTCTGTATACAGGCAGCTCATCCCAAGAGACCCAGTACTTC. The chain couples TRBV3-1 (or the pseudogene TRBV3-2) to TRBJ2-5, with D perhaps TRBD1 (5 bases). V was clipped by 6 bases and J by 1 base, with 21 bases between them. The CDR3 spans 17 residues. Germline CDR1 reads LGHDT; CDR2 reads YNNKEL (reference sequence).

The rearrangement joins TRBV9 to TRBJ2-2; D remains unclear. Trimming left V 3 bases short and J 1 base short, with 13 bases between. Germline CDR1 is SGDLS and CDR2 is YYNGEE. This CDR3 comprises 16 residues. CDR3 nucleotide sequence: TGTGCCAGCAGCGCCAACCCCCAGCGGAACACCGGGGAGCTGTTTTTT. This gives the protein CASSANPQRNTGELFF.

This CDR3 is CASSSRQGDGYTF. The CDR3 DNA reads as TGTGCCAGTAGTAGTCGACAGGGGGATGGCTACACCTTC. The chain recombines TRBV19 with TRBJ1-2, with 9 bases lining up with TRBD1. The CDR3 sequence is 13 residues long. In germline, CDR1 is LNHDA, CDR2 SQIVND (reference sequence). Unmatched junction bases numbered 3, after V lost 4 bases and J lost 6 bases.

The chain is built from TRBV19 and TRBJ2-7; 10 bases match TRBD1. Losses at the gene ends were 5 bases for V and 2 bases for J; bases not matched to a gene: 6. CDR1 and CDR2 (germline): LNHDA, SQIVND (reference sequence). This CDR3 has 15 amino acids. The DNA of the CDR3 is TGTGCCAGTAGTGATCCCGGGACAGGGGCCTACGAGCAGTACTTC. Amino acids: CASSDPGTGAYEQYF.

The chain couples TRBV6-5 to TRBJ2-3; the match to TRBD2 covers 9 bases. The CDR3 covers 15 residues. Unmatched junction bases numbered 6, after V lost 6 bases and J lost 2 bases. The germline V gene has CDR1 MNHEY and CDR2 SVGAGI. CDR3 in DNA: TGTGCCAGCAGCGCCCTAGCGGGGATCACAGATACGCAGTATTTT. Translated, it gives CASSALAGITDTQYF.

The chain links TRBV24-1 to TRBJ2-1, with D possibly being TRBD1 (6 bases). The length of the CDR3 is 17 residues. CDR1 is KGHDR, CDR2 SFDVKD, per germline. The ends were cut back, 1 base at V and 5 bases at J, with 17 bases in the middle. The CDR3 sequence is CATSDFGPRTANNEQFF. CDR3 coding DNA: TGTGCCACCAGTGATTTCGGGCCACGGACAGCGAACAATGAGCAGTTCTTC.

The rearrangement uses TRBV2 and TRBJ2-7; 9 nucleotides agree with TRBD1. The CDR3 is 12 residues long. CDR1 and CDR2 from the germline V gene are SNHLY and FYNNEI. V was pared by 10 bases and J by 7 bases, with 8 bases of the junction left unmatched. CDR3 amino acids: CATGQGTGEQYF. CDR3 DNA sequence: TGTGCCACGGGACAGGGTACGGGTGAGCAGTACTTC.

The chain links TRBV2 to TRBJ2-1; 7 positions match TRBD1. The CDR3 totals 14 residues. The ends lost 4 bases at V and 9 bases at J; junction bases unmatched: 9. The germline gives CDR1 SNHLY, CDR2 FYNNEI. In DNA form, the CDR3 reads TGTGCCAGCAGTGTAGAGACAGGGCGGGTTGAGCAGTTCTTC. Its translation is CASSVETGRVEQFF.

This sequence joins TRBV9 and TRBJ1-2; D possibly corresponds to TRBD1 (5 bases). Between the trimmed V and J ends, which lost 2 bases and 5 bases, there was a span of 19 bases. This CDR3 region has 16 residues. In germline, CDR1 is SGDLS, CDR2 YYNGEE. The CDR3 DNA follows: TGTGCCAGCAGCGTCGAAGGGGCGAATGCCCGGTATGGCTACACCTTC. This gives the protein CASSVEGANARYGYTF.

The chain links TRBV6-5 to TRBJ2-1; a possible D gene is TRBD2 (5 bases). CDR3 length: 15 residues. Trimming removed 6 bases at V and 0 bases at J, with 12 bases between. Looked up from germline, CDR1 is MNHEY and CDR2 is SVGAGI. The CDR3 protein is CASSILGSSYNEQFF. The CDR3, as DNA: TGTGCCAGCAGCATTTTGGGGAGCTCCTACAATGAGCAGTTCTTC.

This chain links TRBV19 with TRBJ2-1, with D unclear. With 3 bases removed from V and 5 bases from J, the gap between germline ends came to 8 bases. The CDR3 contains 13 residues. Germline assignment: CDR1 LNHDA and CDR2 SQIVND (reference sequence). The CDR3 coding sequence is TGTGCCAGTAGTATCTCGATCCACAATGAGCAGTTCTTC. This sequence encodes CASSISIHNEQFF.

The gene calls are TRBV6-5 and TRBJ2-5; weak D call: TRBD1 (6 bases). Germline lookup yields CDR1 MNHEY and CDR2 SVGAGI. Trimming took 10 bases from V and 5 from J, leaving 14 bases between them. This CDR3 spans 12 amino acids. In DNA, the CDR3 is TGTGCCACCCAGGGGAGTGCCGAGACCCAGTACTTC. It translates to CATQGSAETQYF.

This chain links TRBV6-2 or TRBV6-3 with TRBJ1-5, with D possibly matching TRBD1 (5 bases). CDR3 length: 16 residues. V lost 3 bases and J lost 0, with 12 bases in between. Germline CDR1 reads MNHEY; CDR2 reads SVGEGT. The CDR3 DNA reads as TGTGCCAGCAGTTATTCCAGGGCTTATAGCAATCAGCCCCAGCATTTT. Protein product: CASSYSRAYSNQPQHF.

CDR3 amino acids: CASSKRGIGNQPQHF. The CDR3 coding sequence is TGTGCCAGCAGTAAAAGGGGAATAGGCAATCAGCCCCAGCATTTT. The V gene is TRBV6-5, the J gene TRBJ1-5, with TRBD1 as a possible D gene (5 bases). The CDR3 spans 15 residues. Deletions cut 5 bases from V and 2 bases from J, with 13 bases between. Germline lookup yields CDR1 MNHEY and CDR2 SVGAGI.

This chain links TRBV11-2 with TRBJ1-2; 10 nucleotides align to TRBD1. The CDR3 runs to 15 residues. With 1 base clipped from V and 6 bases from J, the junction kept 5 bases outside the gene matches. The germline V gene encodes CDR1 SGHAT and CDR2 FQNNGV. DNA of the CDR3: TGTGCCAGCAGCTTAGCGGGACAGGGGATTAATGGCTACACCTTC. Translated, it gives CASSLAGQGINGYTF.

Details on this clone: This CDR3 is also generated by other DNA sequences in the sample. This chain links TRBV19 with TRBJ1-1, with a tentative D call TRBD1 (6 bases). This CDR3 region has 14 residues. V was clipped by 2 bases and J by 5 bases, with 12 bases between them. The V gene's germline CDR1 is LNHDA and CDR2 SQIVND (reference sequence). The CDR3, as DNA: TGTGCCAGTAGTATAACAGGGCTGGGGACTGAAGCTTTCTTT. This encodes CASSITGLGTEAFF.

The V and J genes are TRBV4-1 and TRBJ1-2; TRBD1 agrees at 8 bases. The germline V gene encodes CDR1 MGHRA and CDR2 YSYEKL. The CDR3 loop spans 17 amino acids. The V and J ends lost 0 bases and 8 bases, in that order; junction bases with no gene match: 14. This CDR3 is CASSQDSGQGAVGGYTF. In nucleotides, the CDR3 is TGCGCCAGCAGCCAAGATAGTGGGCAGGGGGCTGTTGGGGGCTACACCTTC.

The J gene is TRBJ2-5, the V gene TRBV30, with 8 positions matching TRBD2. Germline V lookup: CDR1 GTSNPN, CDR2 SVGIG (reference sequence). The CDR3 length is 14 residues. V dropped 1 base and J dropped 3; count of bases not matched to a gene: 4. The CDR3, as DNA: TGTGCCTGGAGTGAAACGGGACTAGAAGAGACCCAGTACTTC. This translates into CAWSETGLEETQYF. The full variable domain, with the rest looked up from reference TRBV30 and TRBJ2-5, is SQTIHQWPATLVQPVGSPLSLECTVEGTSNPNLYWYRQAAGRGLQLLFYSVGIGQISSEVPQNLSASRPQDRQFILSSKKLLLSDSGFYLCAWSETGLEETQYFGPGTRLLVL.